This is a list of T cell receptor beta chains from one sample in a study of blood T cell repertoires in COVID-19. Method: immunoSEQ multiplex PCR; TCRdb's copy keeps in-frame clones and lacks some. Among about 300,000 clones listed, around 87% were seen once. Material for sequencing was peripheral blood. Source of these receptors: a man in his 70s with acute or convalescent COVID-19. The CDR3 runs from the conserved cysteine through the conserved F or W. The order of the fields is J gene, clone size, D gene, V gene, CDR3 protein, CDR3 DNA. The D gene is left open where the match is weak. Size is omitted from some rows. Given values are once, few, many or a class for expanded clones.

>TRBJ1-1|.|.|TRBV28
CASSTPAHRGTEAFF
TGTGCCAGCAGTACCCCGGCTCACCGAGGGACTGAAGCTTTCTTT
>TRBJ2-1|.|TRBD2|TRBV24-1
CATSGFSGNYNEQFF
TGTGCCACCAGTGGGTTTAGCGGGAACTACAATGAGCAGTTCTTC
>TRBJ1-5|.|.|TRBV7-9
CASSSNRYNQPQHF
TGTGCCAGCAGCTCCAACAGGTACAATCAGCCCCAGCATTTT
>TRBJ2-7|.|.|TRBV28
CAATTSGGEQYF
TGTGCCGCCACTACGTCCGGGGGCGAGCAGTACTTC
>TRBJ2-7|.|TRBD1|TRBV29-1
CSVEAPGQGWPYEQYF
TGCAGCGTTGAAGCTCCCGGACAGGGATGGCCCTACGAGCAGTACTTC
>TRBJ2-3|.|.|TRBV19
CASSKKGSSVGDTQYF
TGTGCCAGTAGTAAAAAAGGTAGCTCGGTCGGAGATACGCAGTATTTT
>TRBJ2-7|once|TRBD2|TRBV7-9
CASRESGGSYEQYF
TGTGCCAGCAGGGAGTCGGGGGGCTCCTACGAGCAGTACTTC
>TRBJ1-5|.|.|TRBV15
CATSRGPGDNQPQHF
TGTGCCACCAGCAGAGGGCCAGGGGACAATCAGCCCCAGCATTTT
>TRBJ2-7|.|.|TRBV11-2
CASSPEVVYPYEQYF
TGTGCCAGCAGCCCTGAGGTAGTTTACCCCTACGAGCAGTACTTC
>TRBJ1-1|.|.|TRBV28
CASNRVNTEAFF
TGTGCCAGCAATCGAGTTAACACTGAAGCTTTCTTT
>TRBJ2-2|.|.|TRBV5-6
CASSLDRASGELFF
TGTGCCAGCAGCTTGGATCGAGCCTCCGGGGAGCTGTTTTTT
>TRBJ2-3|.|TRBD2|TRBV3-1/TRBV3-2
CASSQVAGGGTQYF
TGTGCCAGCAGCCAAGTAGCGGGGGGAGGTACGCAGTATTTT
>TRBJ2-7|few|.|TRBV3-1/TRBV3-2
CASSLSGTRSYEQYF
TGTGCCAGCAGCCTGTCAGGGACTCGCTCCTACGAGCAGTACTTC
>TRBJ1-4|.|.|TRBV9
CASSRVGGSNEKLFF
TGTGCCAGCAGCCGGGTAGGGGGATCTAATGAAAAACTGTTTTTT
>TRBJ2-7|.|TRBD1|TRBV7-2
CASSPHRGLPYF
TGTGCCAGCAGCCCCCACAGGGGGCTCCCGTACTTC
>TRBJ1-2|.|TRBD1|TRBV7-2
CASSARTGGIYGYTF
TGTGCCAGCAGCGCCCGGACAGGGGGGATCTATGGCTACACCTTC
>TRBJ1-3|once|TRBD1|TRBV28
CASSQHTGGSGNTIYF
TGTGCCAGCAGTCAACACACAGGGGGCTCTGGAAACACCATATATTTT
>TRBJ1-6|.|.|TRBV3-1/TRBV3-2
CASSQFRQVRHSPLHF
TGTGCCAGCAGCCAATTTCGACAGGTCCGGCATTCACCCCTCCACTTT
>TRBJ1-4|once|.|TRBV19
CASSIAGGHEKLFF
TGTGCCAGTAGTATAGCTGGGGGCCATGAAAAACTGTTTTTT
>TRBJ2-3|once|TRBD2|TRBV10-1
CASSELREGRITDTQYF
TGCGCCAGCAGTGAGTTGCGGGAGGGCCGAATCACAGATACGCAGTATTTT
>TRBJ2-3|.|TRBD2|TRBV20-1
CSASDHRGAGGPGGTDTQYF
TGCAGTGCTAGTGACCACCGGGGAGCGGGAGGCCCGGGAGGCACAGATACGCAGTATTTT
>TRBJ1-6|.|.|TRBV3-1/TRBV3-2
CASSHGQSNSPLHF
TGTGCCAGCAGCCACGGACAGTCCAATTCACCCCTCCACTTT
>TRBJ2-7|.|TRBD1|TRBV2
CASSEDRGPYEQYF
TGTGCCAGCAGTGAGGACAGGGGCCCCTACGAGCAGTACTTC
>TRBJ2-7|.|.|TRBV7-8
CASSLFRRGDSLYF
TGTGCCAGCAGCTTATTCCGGCGGGGGGACAGCCTATACTTC
>TRBJ2-7|.|TRBD1|TRBV19
CASSVQLGTDYEQYF
TGTGCCAGTAGTGTCCAGCTGGGGACAGACTACGAGCAGTACTTC
>TRBJ2-1|.|.|TRBV4-3
CASSQTLSSYNEQFF
TGCGCCAGCAGCCAAACGCTGAGCTCCTACAATGAGCAGTTCTTC
>TRBJ2-7|once|TRBD2|TRBV5-1
CASSPAPSGQAYEQYF
TGCGCCAGCAGCCCCGCCCCTAGCGGCCAGGCCTACGAGCAGTACTTC
>TRBJ1-2|.|.|TRBV7-3
CASSLDRSYGYTF
TGTGCCAGCAGCTTAGACCGGAGCTATGGCTACACCTTC
>TRBJ2-2|.|.|TRBV4-1
CASSQASPSMSGELFF
TGCGCCAGCAGCCAAGCATCCCCCTCTATGTCCGGGGAGCTGTTTTTT
>TRBJ1-5|few|TRBD1|TRBV19
CATKRDSRSNQPQHF
TGTGCCACCAAGAGGGACAGTAGGAGCAATCAGCCCCAGCATTTT
>TRBJ1-3|.|.|TRBV12-3/TRBV12-4
CASSYDRRNTIYF
TGTGCCAGCAGTTATGACAGGAGAAACACCATATATTTT
>TRBJ1-4|.|TRBD1|TRBV28
CASSLTGGASLTNEKLFF
TGTGCCAGCAGTCTTACAGGGGGCGCGTCGTTAACTAATGAAAAACTGTTTTTT
>TRBJ2-3|once|TRBD2|TRBV2
CASSEGLVMQYF
TGTGCCAGCAGCGAGGGACTAGTCATGCAGTATTTT